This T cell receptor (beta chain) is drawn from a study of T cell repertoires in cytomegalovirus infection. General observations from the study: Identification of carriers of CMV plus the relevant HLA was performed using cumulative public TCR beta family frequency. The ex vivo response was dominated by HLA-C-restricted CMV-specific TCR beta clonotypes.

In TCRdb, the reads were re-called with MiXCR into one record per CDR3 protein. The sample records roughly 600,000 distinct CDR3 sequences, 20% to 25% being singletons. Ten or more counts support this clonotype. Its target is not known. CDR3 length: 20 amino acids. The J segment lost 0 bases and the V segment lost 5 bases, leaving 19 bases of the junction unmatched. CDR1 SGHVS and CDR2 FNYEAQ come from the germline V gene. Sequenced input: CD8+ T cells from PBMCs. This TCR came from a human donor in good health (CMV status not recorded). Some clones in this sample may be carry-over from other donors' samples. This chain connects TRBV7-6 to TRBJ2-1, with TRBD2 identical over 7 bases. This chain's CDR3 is CASSPAQPAGNKGSYNEQFF. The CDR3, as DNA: TGTGCCAGCAGCCCAGCTCAGCCAGCGGGAAACAAGGGCTCCTACAATGAGCAGTTCTTC.